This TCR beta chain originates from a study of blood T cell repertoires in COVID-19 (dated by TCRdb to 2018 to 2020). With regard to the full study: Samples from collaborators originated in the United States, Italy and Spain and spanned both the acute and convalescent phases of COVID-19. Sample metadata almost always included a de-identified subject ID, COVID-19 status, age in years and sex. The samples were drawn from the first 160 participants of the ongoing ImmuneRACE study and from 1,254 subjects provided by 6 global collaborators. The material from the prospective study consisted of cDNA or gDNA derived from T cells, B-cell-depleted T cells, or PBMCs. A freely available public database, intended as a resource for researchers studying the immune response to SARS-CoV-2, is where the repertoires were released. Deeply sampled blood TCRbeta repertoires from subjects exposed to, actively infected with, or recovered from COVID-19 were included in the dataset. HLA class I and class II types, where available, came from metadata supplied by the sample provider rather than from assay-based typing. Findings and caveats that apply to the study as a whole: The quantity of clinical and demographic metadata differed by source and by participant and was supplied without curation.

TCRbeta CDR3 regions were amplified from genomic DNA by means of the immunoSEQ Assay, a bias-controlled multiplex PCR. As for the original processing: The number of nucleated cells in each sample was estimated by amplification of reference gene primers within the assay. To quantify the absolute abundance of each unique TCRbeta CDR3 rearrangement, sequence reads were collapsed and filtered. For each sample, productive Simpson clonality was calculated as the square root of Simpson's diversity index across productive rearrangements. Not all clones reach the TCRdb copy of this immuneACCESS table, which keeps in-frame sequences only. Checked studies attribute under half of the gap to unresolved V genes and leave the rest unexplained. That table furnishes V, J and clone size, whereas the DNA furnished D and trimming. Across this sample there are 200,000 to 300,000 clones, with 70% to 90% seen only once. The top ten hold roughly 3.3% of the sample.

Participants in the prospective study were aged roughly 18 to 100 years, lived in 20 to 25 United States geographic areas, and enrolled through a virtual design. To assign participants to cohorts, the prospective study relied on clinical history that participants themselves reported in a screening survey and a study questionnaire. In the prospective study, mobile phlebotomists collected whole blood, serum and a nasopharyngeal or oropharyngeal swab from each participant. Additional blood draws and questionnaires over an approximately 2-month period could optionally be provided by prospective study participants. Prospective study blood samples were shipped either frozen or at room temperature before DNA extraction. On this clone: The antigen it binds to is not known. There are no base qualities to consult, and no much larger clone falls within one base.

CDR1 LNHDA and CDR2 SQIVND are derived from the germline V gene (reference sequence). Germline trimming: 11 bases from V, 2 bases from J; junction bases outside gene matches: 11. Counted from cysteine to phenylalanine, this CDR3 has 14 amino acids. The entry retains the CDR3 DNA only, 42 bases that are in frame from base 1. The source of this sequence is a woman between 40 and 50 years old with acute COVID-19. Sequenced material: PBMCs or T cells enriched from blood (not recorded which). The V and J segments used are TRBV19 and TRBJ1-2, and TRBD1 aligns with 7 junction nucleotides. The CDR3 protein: CASRQGTKNYGYTF. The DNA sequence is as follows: TGTGCCTCCAGACAGGGTACGAAAAACTATGGCTACACCTTC.